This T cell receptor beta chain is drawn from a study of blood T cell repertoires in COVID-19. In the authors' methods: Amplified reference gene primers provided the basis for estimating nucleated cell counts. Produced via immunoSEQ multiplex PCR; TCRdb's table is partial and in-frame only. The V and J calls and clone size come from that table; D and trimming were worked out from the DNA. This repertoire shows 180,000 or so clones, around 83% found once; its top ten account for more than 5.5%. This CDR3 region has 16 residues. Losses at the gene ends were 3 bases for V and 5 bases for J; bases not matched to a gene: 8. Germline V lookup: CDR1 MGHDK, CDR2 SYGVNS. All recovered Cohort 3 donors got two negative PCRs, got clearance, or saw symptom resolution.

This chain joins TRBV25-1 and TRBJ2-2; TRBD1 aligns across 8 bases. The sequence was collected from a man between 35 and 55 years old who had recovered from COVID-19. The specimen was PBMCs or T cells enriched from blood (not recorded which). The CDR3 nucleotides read TGTGCCAGCAGTGAGGGCGGACAGGGAGAAACCGGGGAGCTGTTTTTT. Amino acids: CASSEGGQGETGELFF.